This T cell receptor beta chain emerged from a study of blood T cell repertoires in COVID-19. Whole-study context: Sites across the United States, Italy and Spain contributed samples from acute and convalescent COVID-19. Nucleic acid was either cDNA or gDNA, and it came from T cells, B-cell-depleted T cells, or PBMCs.

As handled by the study authors: The authors estimated nucleated cell counts from reference gene primer amplification. Assay: immunoSEQ multiplex PCR; the TCRdb copy retains only in-frame clones and omits some. V, J and clone size are taken as reported in that table, and D and trimming were inferred from the DNA itself. The data contain about 220,000 clones, around 84% of them singletons. The CDR3 runs to 13 residues. Germline V gives CDR1 LNHDA, CDR2 SQIVND (reference sequence). Germline trimming cut 5 bases from V and 6 bases from J; bases unmatched to any gene: 0. On this clone: In the same sample, other DNA sequences code for this CDR3.

The rearrangement links TRBV19 to TRBJ2-2; the match to TRBD1 covers 10 bases. The specimen was peripheral blood. This sequence originates from a man younger than 45 with active or convalescent COVID-19. CDR3 sequence reads: CASSGTGAGELFF. In nucleotides, the CDR3 is TGTGCCAGTAGTGGGACAGGGGCCGGGGAGCTGTTTTTT.